This TCR beta chain was obtained from a study of shared clonotypes between healthy human individuals (TCRdb year 2020). With regard to the full study: The cohort comprised a couple of women and a few men aged 18 to 49 years. For each donor, three plates each were used for CD4 naive and CD4 memory, two plates were used for CD8 naive, and one plate was used for CD8 memory. Blood TCR repertoires of 5 or 6 healthy adults were deeply sequenced to estimate repertoire size and the extent of clonotype sharing between individuals. Different laboratories and diverse techniques were used to prepare libraries and sequence TCR repertoires, to increase sequencing depth and limit assay-specific biases. Leukapheresis yielded between about 0.94 and 9.5 billion PBMCs per donor.

TCR CDR3 regions were amplified from genomic DNA by multiplex PCR using the deep immunoSEQ assay. Extracted genomic DNA from each cell subset was distributed evenly across all wells of several immunoSEQ 96-well plates, and each plate was treated as a replicate. For sorted subsets, roughly 0.2 ug genomic DNA, equal to tens of thousands of T cell genomes, was loaded into each replicate PCR. Purified libraries were measured with a Qubit 3.0 fluorometer, size-checked on a Bioanalyzer 2100, and measured again with the KAPA Library Quantification kit. A separate single-read 150-cycle Illumina NextSeq 550 flow cell was used to sequence each immunoSEQ 96-well plate. The paper's data handling went like this. Because only junctional sequences without quality scores were contained in the immunoSEQ output, filtering matching that applied to full-length reads could not be performed. Sequences were annotated with PyIR, a Python wrapper for IgBLAST v1.9, using IMGT germline references to assign V/J genes and CDR3. Reads were removed for weak V/J assignments (E-value above 1e-6), missing CDR3, stop codons, out-of-frame junctions, or ambiguous translated residues. V3J clonotypes were defined as sequences sharing an identical inferred V gene, J gene, and CDR3 amino acid sequence. The percentage overlap between two repertoires was calculated by dividing the number of shared unique clonotypes by the size of the smaller repertoire. Repertoire richness was assessed with RTK rarefaction, the Chao1 estimator, and Recon v2.1 estimates of unobserved clonotypes. For all TCRbeta clonotypes obtained by the gDNA method from a few donors, generation probabilities were computed with OLGA. In TCRdb, the immuneACCESS table is reduced to in-frame sequences with V and J assigned. These tables do not hold every clone; where another copy was compared, an unresolved V gene accounts for under half, and the others remain unexplained. V and J calls and clone size are as listed in that table; D and trimming were resolved from the DNA. The sample has about 2.4 million clones on record, 85% to 95% of them singletons. The ten largest account for 0.11% to 0.15% of the sample.

The full study reports these points: Incomplete sequencing was indicated by rarefaction of sorted-subset datasets, despite the large sequencing depth. Estimated clonotype richness was generally larger for naive than for memory subsets. Pairwise subsampling led to the expectation that sequencing depth would affect the degree of clonotype sharing among donors. Only blood was sampled, and tissue TCR repertoires likely differ from those in blood. The small number of donors limited the genetic and exposure-history diversity represented. When four donors were compared, the shared fraction of clonotypes was around 5% for naive CD4, approximately 3.5% for naive CD8, 2% to 2.5% for memory CD4, and 0.35% to 0.4% for memory CD8. Clonotypes shared by all four sorted-subset donors showed higher generation probabilities than non-shared clonotypes.

The donors were healthy, HIV-negative adults with no recently reported acute infections or vaccinations. Only Caucasian adults living in Nashville, Tennessee, USA were represented among the donors. Magnetic negative selection was used to enrich CD4+ T cells, after which naive cells were positively selected on CD45RA and the negative fraction became the memory subset. Blood was obtained by leukapheresis, after which PBMCs were separated by Ficoll-Histopaque density gradient centrifugation and cryopreserved in liquid nitrogen vapor phase. Analytical flow cytometry was used to check the purity and quantity of each magnetically sorted T cell population. Genomic DNA was isolated from each sorted fraction and quantified by UV absorbance on a Nanodrop 2000c. A word on this clone: Its antigen has not been determined. No qualities accompany the bases; no much larger clone lies one base away.

The receptor was derived from a young man in good health. The specimen was naive CD4+ T cells sorted from blood. Read against the paper, the sample's cell subset or site label means: CD45RA+ positively selected.

The CDR3 in this case is CASSSEGHKGAEAFF. The DNA is TGCGCCAGCAGCTCGGAAGGCCATAAAGGGGCTGAAGCTTTCTTT. Recombination joined TRBV5-1 with TRBJ1-1; tentative D gene TRBD1, with 5 bases matching. The germline ends are 18 bases apart after V is trimmed by 3 bases and J by 6 bases. CDR1 and CDR2, per the germline V gene, are SGHRS and YFSETQ. The CDR3 measures 15 amino acids from cysteine to phenylalanine. Only CDR3 DNA is held: 45 bases, read in frame from base 1.